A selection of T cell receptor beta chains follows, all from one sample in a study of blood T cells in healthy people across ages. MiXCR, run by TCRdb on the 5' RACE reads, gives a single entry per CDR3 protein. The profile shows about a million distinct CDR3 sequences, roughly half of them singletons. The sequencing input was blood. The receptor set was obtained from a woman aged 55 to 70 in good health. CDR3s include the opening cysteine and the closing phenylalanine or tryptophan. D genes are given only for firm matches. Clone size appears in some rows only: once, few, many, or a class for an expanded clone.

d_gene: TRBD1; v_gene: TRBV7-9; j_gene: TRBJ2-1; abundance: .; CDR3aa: CASSLGRTGVGEQFF; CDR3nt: TGTGCCAGCAGCTTAGGTAGGACAGGGGTCGGTGAGCAGTTCTTC
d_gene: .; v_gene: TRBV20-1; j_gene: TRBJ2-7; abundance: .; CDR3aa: CSAMRGQTYEQYF; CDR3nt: TGCAGTGCTATGCGGGGACAGACCTACGAGCAGTACTTC
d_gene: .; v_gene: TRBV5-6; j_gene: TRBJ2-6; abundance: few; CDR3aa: CASSAGGGTYGIHGANVLTF; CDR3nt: TGTGCCAGCAGCGCAGGAGGGGGGACGTACGGGATTCATGGGGCCAACGTCCTGACTTTC
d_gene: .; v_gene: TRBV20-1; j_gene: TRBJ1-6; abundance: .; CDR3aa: CSVGRGGNSPLHF; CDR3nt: TGCAGTGTCGGCAGGGGAGGCAATTCACCCCTCCACTTT
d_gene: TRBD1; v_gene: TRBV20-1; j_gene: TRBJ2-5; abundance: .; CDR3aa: CSARVGTEQETQYF; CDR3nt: TGCAGTGCTAGAGTCGGGACAGAACAAGAGACCCAGTACTTC
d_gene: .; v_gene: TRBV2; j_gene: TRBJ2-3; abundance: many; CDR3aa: CASSDGLATDTQYF; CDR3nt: TGTGCCAGCAGTGATGGTCTAGCGACAGATACGCAGTATTTT
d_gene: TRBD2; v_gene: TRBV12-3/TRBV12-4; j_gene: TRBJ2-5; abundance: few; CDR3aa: CASTAFAFSGRLETQYF; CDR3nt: TGTGCCAGCACCGCCTTTGCCTTTAGCGGGAGGCTGGAGACCCAGTACTTC
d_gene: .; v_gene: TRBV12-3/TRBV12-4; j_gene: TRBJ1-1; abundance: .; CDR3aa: CASSARTDTEAFF; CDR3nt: TGTGCCAGCAGCGCTAGGACAGACACTGAAGCTTTCTTT
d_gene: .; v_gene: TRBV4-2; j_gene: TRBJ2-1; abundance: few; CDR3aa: CASSRVGIYNEQFF; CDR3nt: TGTGCCAGCAGCCGAGTGGGGATTTACAATGAGCAGTTCTTC
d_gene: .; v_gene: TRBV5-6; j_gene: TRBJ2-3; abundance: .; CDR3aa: CASSPLYFDTQYF; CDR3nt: TGTGCCAGCAGCCCCCTTTATTTCGATACGCAGTATTTT
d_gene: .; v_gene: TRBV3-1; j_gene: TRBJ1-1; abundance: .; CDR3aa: CASSHPGRRTEAFF; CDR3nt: TGTGCCAGCAGCCATCCCGGACGGAGGACTGAAGCTTTCTTT
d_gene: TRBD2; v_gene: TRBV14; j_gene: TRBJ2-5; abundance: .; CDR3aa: CASSQVRLAGQETQYF; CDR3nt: TGTGCCAGCAGCCAAGTCCGTTTAGCGGGGCAAGAGACCCAGTACTTC
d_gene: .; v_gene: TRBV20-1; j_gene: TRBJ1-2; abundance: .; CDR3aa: CSASRAGSTEIYGYTF; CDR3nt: TGCAGTGCCTCAAGGGCAGGCAGTACCGAGATTTATGGCTACACCTTC
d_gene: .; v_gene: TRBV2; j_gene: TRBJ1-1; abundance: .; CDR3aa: CASSGPAGLTEAFF; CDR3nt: TGTGCCAGCAGTGGACCGGCCGGGCTCACTGAAGCTTTCTTT
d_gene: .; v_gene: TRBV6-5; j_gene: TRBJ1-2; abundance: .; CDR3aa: CASSSPGGAGGYTF; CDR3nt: TGTGCCAGCAGTTCCCCGGGAGGGGCTGGTGGCTACACCTTC
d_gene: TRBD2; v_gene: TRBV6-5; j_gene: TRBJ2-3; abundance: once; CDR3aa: CASSYSTSISTDTQYF; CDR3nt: TGTGCCAGCAGTTACTCGACTAGCATAAGCACAGATACGCAGTATTTT
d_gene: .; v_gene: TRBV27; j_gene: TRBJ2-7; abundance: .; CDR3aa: CASSFVVGASYEQYF; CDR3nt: TGTGCCAGCAGTTTTGTGGTTGGGGCCTCCTACGAGCAGTACTTC
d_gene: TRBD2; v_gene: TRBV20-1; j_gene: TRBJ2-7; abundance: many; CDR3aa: CSARSGERESYEQYF; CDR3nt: TGCAGTGCTAGGAGCGGGGAGCGGGAGTCCTACGAGCAGTACTTC
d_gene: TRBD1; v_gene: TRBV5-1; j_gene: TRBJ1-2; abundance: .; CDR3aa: CASSLSPTRTGFGGYTF; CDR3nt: TGCGCCAGCAGCTTGTCCCCTACCAGGACAGGGTTCGGTGGCTACACCTTC
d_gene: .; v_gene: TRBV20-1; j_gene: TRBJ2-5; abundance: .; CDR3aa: CSASRSETQYF; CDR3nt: TGCAGTGCTAGTAGAAGCGAGACCCAGTACTTC
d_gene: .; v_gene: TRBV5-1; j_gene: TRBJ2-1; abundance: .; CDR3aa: CASQLDLNYNEQFF; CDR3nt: TGCGCCAGCCAACTCGACTTAAACTACAATGAGCAGTTCTTC
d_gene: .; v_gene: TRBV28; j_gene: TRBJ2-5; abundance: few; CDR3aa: CASNTGTRGWETQYF; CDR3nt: TGTGCCAGCAACACCGGGACCCGAGGTTGGGAGACCCAGTACTTC
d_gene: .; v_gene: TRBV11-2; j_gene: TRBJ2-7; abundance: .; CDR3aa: CASSPMDEQYF; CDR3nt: TGTGCCAGCAGCCCAATGGACGAGCAGTACTTC
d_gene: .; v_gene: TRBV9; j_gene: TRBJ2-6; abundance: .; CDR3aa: CASSVGGRGTGANVLTF; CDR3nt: TGTGCCAGCAGCGTAGGAGGCAGGGGTACTGGGGCCAACGTCCTGACTTTC
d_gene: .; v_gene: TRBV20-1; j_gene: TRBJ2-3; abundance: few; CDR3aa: CSARDPGSTNTQYF; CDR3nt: TGCAGTGCTAGAGATCCGGGCTCTACAAATACGCAGTATTTT
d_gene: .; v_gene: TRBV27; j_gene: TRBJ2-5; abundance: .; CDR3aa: CASSLGAGAQETQYF; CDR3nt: TGTGCCAGCAGTTTAGGAGCAGGAGCTCAAGAGACCCAGTACTTC
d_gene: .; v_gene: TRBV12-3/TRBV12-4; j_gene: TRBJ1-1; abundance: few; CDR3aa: CASSSSQRPEAFF; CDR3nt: TGTGCCAGCAGCTCCAGTCAGAGGCCTGAAGCTTTCTTT
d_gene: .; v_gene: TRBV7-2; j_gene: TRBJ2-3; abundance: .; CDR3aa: CASTFRTSGADTQYF; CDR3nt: TGTGCCAGCACCTTTCGAACCAGCGGCGCAGATACGCAGTATTTT
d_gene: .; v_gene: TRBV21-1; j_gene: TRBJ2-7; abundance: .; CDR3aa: CASSQGGENNEQYF; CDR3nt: TGTGCTAGCAGCCAGGGTGGGGAAAACAATGAGCAGTACTTC
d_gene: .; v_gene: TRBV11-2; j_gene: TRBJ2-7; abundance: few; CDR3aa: CASSLSGEGYEQYF; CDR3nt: TGTGCCAGCAGCTTATCAGGGGAAGGGTACGAGCAGTACTTC
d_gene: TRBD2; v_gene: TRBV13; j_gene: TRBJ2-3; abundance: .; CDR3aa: CASSLPSGGITDTQYF; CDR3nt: TGTGCCAGCAGCCTTCCTAGCGGGGGTATCACAGATACGCAGTATTTT
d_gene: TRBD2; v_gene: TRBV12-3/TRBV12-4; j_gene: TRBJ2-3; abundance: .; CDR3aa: CASSKAWAGVVTDTQYF; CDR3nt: TGCGCCAGCAGCAAAGCATGGGCGGGAGTGGTAACAGATACGCAGTATTTT
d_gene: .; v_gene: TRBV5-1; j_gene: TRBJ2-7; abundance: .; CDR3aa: CASRGTASPYEQYF; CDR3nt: TGCGCCAGCCGCGGGACAGCGAGTCCCTACGAGCAGTACTTC
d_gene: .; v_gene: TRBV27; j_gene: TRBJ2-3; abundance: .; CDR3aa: CASSLSRVWSIRTDTQYF; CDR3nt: TGTGCCAGCAGTTTATCGAGGGTGTGGTCTATACGCACAGATACGCAGTATTTT
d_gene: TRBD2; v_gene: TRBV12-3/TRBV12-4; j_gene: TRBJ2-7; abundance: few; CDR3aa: CASSPGGSHTEQYF; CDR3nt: TGTGCCAGCAGTCCCGGGGGGTCCCACACCGAGCAGTACTTC
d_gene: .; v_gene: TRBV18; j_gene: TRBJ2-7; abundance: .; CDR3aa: CASSQNSGPSDEQYF; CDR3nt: TGTGCCAGCTCACAAAACTCCGGGCCCTCGGACGAGCAGTACTTC
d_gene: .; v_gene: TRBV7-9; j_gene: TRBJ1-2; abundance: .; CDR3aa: CVQGSNYGHTF; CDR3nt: TGTGTACAGGGTTCCAACTATGGCCACACCTTC
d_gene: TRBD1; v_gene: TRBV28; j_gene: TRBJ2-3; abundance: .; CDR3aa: CASRSRTGIDTQYF; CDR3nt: TGTGCCAGCAGGAGCAGGACAGGGATAGATACGCAGTATTTT
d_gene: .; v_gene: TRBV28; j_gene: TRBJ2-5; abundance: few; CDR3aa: CASSPLGGLGEETQYF; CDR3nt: TGTGCCAGCAGTCCCCTTGGGGGTTTGGGAGAAGAGACCCAGTACTTC
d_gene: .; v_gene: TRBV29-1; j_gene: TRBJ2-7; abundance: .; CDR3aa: CSGEGFRGGEQYF; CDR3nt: TGTAGCGGTGAAGGCTTCAGGGGCGGCGAGCAGTACTTC
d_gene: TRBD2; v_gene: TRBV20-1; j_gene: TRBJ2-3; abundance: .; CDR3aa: CSARGLAGGDMQYF; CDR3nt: TGCAGTGCTAGAGGGCTAGCGGGAGGAGATATGCAGTATTTT
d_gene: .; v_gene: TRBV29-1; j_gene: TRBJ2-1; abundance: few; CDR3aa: CSVGLNYNEQFF; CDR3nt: TGCAGCGTAGGACTTAATTACAATGAGCAGTTCTTC